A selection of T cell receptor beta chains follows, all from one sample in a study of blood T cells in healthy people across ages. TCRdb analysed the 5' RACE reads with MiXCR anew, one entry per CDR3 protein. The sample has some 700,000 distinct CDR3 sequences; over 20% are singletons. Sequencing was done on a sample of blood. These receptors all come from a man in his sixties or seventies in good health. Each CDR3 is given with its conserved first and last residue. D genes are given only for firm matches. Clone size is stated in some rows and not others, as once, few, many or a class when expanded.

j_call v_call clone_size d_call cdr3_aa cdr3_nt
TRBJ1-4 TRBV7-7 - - CASSLNRGKNEKLFF TGTGCCAGCAGCTTAAATCGAGGGAAGAATGAAAAACTGTTTTTT
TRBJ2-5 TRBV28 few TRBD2 CASSLGGRQQETQYF TGTGCCAGCAGTTTGGGGGGGAGACAACAAGAGACCCAGTACTTC
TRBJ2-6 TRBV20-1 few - CSAEWGGPSGANVLTF TGCAGTGCCGAGTGGGGGGGCCCTTCTGGGGCCAACGTCCTGACTTTC
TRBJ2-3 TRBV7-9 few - CASSLQGLAQYF TGTGCCAGCAGCTTACAGGGGTTGGCGCAGTATTTT
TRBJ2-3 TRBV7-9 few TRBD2 CASSSASGRTDTQYF TGTGCCAGCAGCTCCGCTAGCGGGAGGACAGATACGCAGTATTTT
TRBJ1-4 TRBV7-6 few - CASSPRGFSEKLFF TGTGCCAGCAGCCCACGGGGTTTCTCCGAAAAACTGTTTTTT
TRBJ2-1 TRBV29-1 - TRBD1 CSVGGRGSLDEQFF TGCAGCGTTGGGGGCAGGGGGTCTCTTGATGAGCAGTTCTTC
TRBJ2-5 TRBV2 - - CASTPEGGETQYF TGTGCCAGCACCCCAGAGGGTGGAGAGACCCAGTACTTC
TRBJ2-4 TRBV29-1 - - CSVETLVAKNIQYF TGCAGCGTTGAAACCCTCGTAGCCAAAAACATTCAGTACTTC
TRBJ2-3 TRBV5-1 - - CASSLVHPSTDTQYF TGCGCCAGCAGCTTGGTCCACCCAAGCACAGATACGCAGTATTTT
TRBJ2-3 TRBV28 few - CASSSSRNTQYF TGTGCCAGCAGTTCAAGCAGGAATACGCAGTATTTT
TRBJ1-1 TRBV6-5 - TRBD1 CANSPSRDRGGGAFF TGTGCCAACAGTCCGTCCCGGGACAGGGGCGGAGGAGCTTTCTTT
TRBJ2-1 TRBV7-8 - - CASSLQGATPYNEQFF TGTGCCAGCAGCCTACAGGGCGCCACCCCATACAATGAGCAGTTCTTC
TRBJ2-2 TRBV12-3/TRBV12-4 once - CAAEGRDTGELFF TGTGCCGCGGAGGGGCGTGACACCGGGGAGCTGTTTTTT
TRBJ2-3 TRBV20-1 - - CSARGAPWRADTDTQYF TGCAGTGCTAGAGGAGCCCCATGGCGGGCGGATACAGATACGCAGTATTTT
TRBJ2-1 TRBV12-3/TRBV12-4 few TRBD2 CASNLAGVVCNEQFF TGTGCCAGCAACCTAGCGGGAGTGGTCTGCAATGAGCAGTTCTTC
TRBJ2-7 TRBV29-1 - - CSGTGNSYEQYF TGCAGCGGGACCGGGAACTCCTACGAGCAGTACTTC
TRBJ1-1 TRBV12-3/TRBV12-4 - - CASRTLGGGTEAFF TGTGCCAGCAGAACCCTAGGGGGGGGCACTGAAGCTTTCTTT
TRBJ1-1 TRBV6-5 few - CASSYSGLGATEAFF TGTGCCAGCAGTTACTCGGGTTTGGGGGCCACTGAAGCTTTCTTT
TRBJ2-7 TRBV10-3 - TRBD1 CAISGGGSGAYEQYF TGTGCCATCAGTGGAGGGGGCAGTGGAGCCTACGAGCAGTACTTC
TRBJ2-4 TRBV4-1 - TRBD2 CASSQDSGSLDIQYF TGCGCCAGCAGCCAAGATAGCGGGAGCTTGGACATTCAGTACTTC
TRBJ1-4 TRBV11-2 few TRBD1 CASSLGGTAHEKLFF TGTGCCAGCAGCTTAGGGGGGACAGCGCATGAAAAACTGTTTTTT
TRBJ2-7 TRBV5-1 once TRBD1 CASSTDRGPSEQYF TGCGCCAGCAGCACTGACAGGGGCCCGTCCGAGCAGTACTTC
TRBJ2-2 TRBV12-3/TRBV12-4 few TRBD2 CASSSQGTSTGELFF TGTGCCAGCAGTTCCCAGGGGACTAGCACCGGGGAGCTGTTTTTT
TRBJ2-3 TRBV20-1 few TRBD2 CSARIPGLGTTDTQYF TGCAGTGCTAGAATACCGGGACTAGGGACCACAGATACGCAGTATTTT
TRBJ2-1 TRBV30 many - CAWSDGSYNEQFF TGTGCCTGGAGTGACGGGAGCTACAATGAGCAGTTCTTC
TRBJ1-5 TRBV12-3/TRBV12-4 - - CASSLRVGGQPQHF TGTGCCAGCAGTTTACGGGTAGGTGGTCAGCCCCAGCATTTT
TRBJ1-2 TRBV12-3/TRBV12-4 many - CASSLAGLHYGYTF TGTGCCAGCAGTCTGGCCGGGCTCCACTATGGCTACACCTTC
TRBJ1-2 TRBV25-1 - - CASSDQGPYGYTF TGTGCCAGCAGTGATCAAGGGCCCTATGGCTACACCTTC
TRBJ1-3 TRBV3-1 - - CASSQLAGGEGNTIYF TGTGCCAGCAGCCAGTTAGCAGGCGGAGAAGGAAACACCATATATTTT
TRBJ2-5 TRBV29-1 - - CSVAGGPIQETQYF TGCAGCGTTGCGGGGGGCCCCATCCAAGAGACCCAGTACTTC
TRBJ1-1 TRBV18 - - CASSPAWPNTDAFF TGTGCCAGCTCGCCAGCCTGGCCGAACACTGACGCTTTCTTT
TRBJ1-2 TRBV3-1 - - CASSQVIGTYGYTF TGTGCCAGCAGCCAAGTGATTGGGACCTATGGCTACACCTTC
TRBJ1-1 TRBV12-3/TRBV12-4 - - CASTLHMNTEAFF TGTGCCAGCACACTCCACATGAACACTGAAGCTTTCTTT
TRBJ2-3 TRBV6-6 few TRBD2 CASRTSGGPTDTQYF TGTGCCAGCAGAACTAGCGGGGGGCCCACAGATACGCAGTATTTT
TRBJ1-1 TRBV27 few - CASSLLPLNTEAFF TGTGCCAGCAGTTTACTACCCCTGAACACTGAAGCTTTCTTT
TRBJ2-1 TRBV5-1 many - CASSFGDTYNEQFF TGCGCCAGCAGCTTCGGGGACACCTACAATGAGCAGTTCTTC
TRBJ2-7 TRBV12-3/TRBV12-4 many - CASSFLRINSYEQYF TGTGCCAGCAGTTTCCTCCGGATCAACTCCTACGAGCAGTACTTC
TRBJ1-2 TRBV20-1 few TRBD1 CSAPTGTGYTF TGCAGTGCCCCGACAGGGACTGGCTACACCTTC
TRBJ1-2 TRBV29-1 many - CSAAGVTNYGYTF TGCAGCGCGGCAGGGGTCACTAACTATGGCTACACCTTC
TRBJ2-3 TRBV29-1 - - CSFAKGARADTQYF TGCAGCTTCGCGAAGGGAGCTCGCGCAGATACGCAGTATTTT